This entry features one T cell receptor (beta chain) sequence. V lost 4 bases, J lost 3 bases, and 13 bases lay in between. Germline CDR1 is MNHEY and CDR2 is SMNVEV (reference sequence). The length of the CDR3 is 15 residues. Only in-frame clones appear in the TCRdb table, and some are missing; sequencing was by immunoSEQ multiplex PCR. The repertoire holds about 16,000 clones, with roughly nine tenths as singletons. This sample is drawn from a study of blood T cell repertoires in COVID-19. Sample: peripheral blood. The V gene is TRBV27, the J gene TRBJ2-1; possible D gene TRBD2, 5 bases. The receptor was derived from a woman of 80 years or more with COVID-19, enrolled during active disease. CDR3 loop: CASSSRASSYNEQFF. The CDR3 DNA is TGTGCCAGCAGTTCCCGCGCTAGCAGCTACAATGAGCAGTTCTTC.